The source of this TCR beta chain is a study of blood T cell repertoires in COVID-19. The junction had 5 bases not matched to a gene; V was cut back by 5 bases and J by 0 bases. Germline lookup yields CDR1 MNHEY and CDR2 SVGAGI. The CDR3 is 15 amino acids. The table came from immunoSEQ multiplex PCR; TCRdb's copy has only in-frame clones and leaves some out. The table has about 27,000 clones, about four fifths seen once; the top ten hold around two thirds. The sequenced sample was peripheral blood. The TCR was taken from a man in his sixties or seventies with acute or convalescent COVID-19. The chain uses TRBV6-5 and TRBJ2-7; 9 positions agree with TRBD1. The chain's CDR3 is CASSRWTGASYEQYF. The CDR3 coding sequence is TGTGCCAGCAGTCGCTGGACAGGGGCCTCCTACGAGCAGTACTTC.